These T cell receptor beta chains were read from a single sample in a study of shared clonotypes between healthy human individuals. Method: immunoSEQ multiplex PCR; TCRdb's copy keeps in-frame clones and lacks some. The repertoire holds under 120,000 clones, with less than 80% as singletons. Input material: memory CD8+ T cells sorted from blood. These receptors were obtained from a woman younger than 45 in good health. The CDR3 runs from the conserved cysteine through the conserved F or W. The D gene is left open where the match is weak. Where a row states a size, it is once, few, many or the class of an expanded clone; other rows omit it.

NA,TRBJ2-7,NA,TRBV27,TGTGCCAGCAGTAAAGGCCCCAGTGGCCTATACGAGCAGTACTTC,CASSKGPSGLYEQYF
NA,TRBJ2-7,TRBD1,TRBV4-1,TGCGCCAGCAGCCTCATAAAAGGGCGGACAGGGGACCGAAGAAACGAGCAGTACTTC,CASSLIKGRTGDRRNEQYF
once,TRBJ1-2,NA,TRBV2,TGTGCCAGCCGACTGGGGGGTAATGGCTACACCTTC,CASRLGGNGYTF
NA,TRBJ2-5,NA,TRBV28,TGTGCCAGCAGTTTTCCGGGATGGGAGACCCAGTACTTC,CASSFPGWETQYF
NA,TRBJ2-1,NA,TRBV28,TGTGCCAGCAGGCTGTGGCGGGATCGAAATGAGCAGTTCTTC,CASRLWRDRNEQFF
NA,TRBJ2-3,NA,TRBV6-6,TGTGCCAGCAGTTACTCTCGAGGGGTGGGGGGAGATACGCAGTATTTT,CASSYSRGVGGDTQYF
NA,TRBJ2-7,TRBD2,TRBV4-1,TGCGCCAGCAGCCAAGGAGGACTAGCGGGAGTCTACGAGCAGTACTTC,CASSQGGLAGVYEQYF
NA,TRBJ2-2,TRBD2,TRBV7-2,TGTGCCAGCAGCTTAAGTAGCGGGATCGCGAACACCGGGGAGCTGTTTTTT,CASSLSSGIANTGELFF
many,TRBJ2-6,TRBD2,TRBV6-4,TGTGCCAGCAGTGACTCTAGCGGGTCTGGGGCCAACGTCCTGACTTTC,CASSDSSGSGANVLTF
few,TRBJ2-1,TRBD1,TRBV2,TGTGCCAGCAGTTTGACAGGGTACAATGAGCAGTTCTTC,CASSLTGYNEQFF
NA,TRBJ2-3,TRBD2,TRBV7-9,TGTGCCAGCAGCTTGACTAGCGGGAGCACAGATACGCAGTATTTT,CASSLTSGSTDTQYF
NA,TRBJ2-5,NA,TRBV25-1,TGTGCCAGCAGGACCCCGGGCCTCGGTCAGGAGACCCAGTACTTC,CASRTPGLGQETQYF
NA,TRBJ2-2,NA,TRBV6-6,TGTGCCAGCAGTTACTCGTCGAACACCGGGGAGCTGTTTTTT,CASSYSSNTGELFF
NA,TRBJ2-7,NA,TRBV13,TGTGCCAGCAGCTTATCATCGAGAGGAAGCGAGCAGTACTTC,CASSLSSRGSEQYF
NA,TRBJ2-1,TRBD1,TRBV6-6,TGTGCCAGCAGTAATAGGGACAGGGGCTCCTACAATGAGCAGTTCTTC,CASSNRDRGSYNEQFF
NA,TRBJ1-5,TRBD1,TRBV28,TGTGCCAGCAGTAAAGGGTCCGGGACAGGCTACAATCAGCCCCAGCATTTT,CASSKGSGTGYNQPQHF
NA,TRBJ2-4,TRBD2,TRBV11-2,TGTGCCAGCAGCTCGTCCGGGACTAGCCTATCAAGCATTCAGTACTTC,CASSSSGTSLSSIQYF
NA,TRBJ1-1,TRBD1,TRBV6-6,TGTGCCAGCGGGACAGGGGACGGTGAAGCTTTCTTT,CASGTGDGEAFF
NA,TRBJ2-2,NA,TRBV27,TGTGCCAGCAGTCCCTGGGGTTGGGAAATGAACACCGGGGAGCTGTTTTTT,CASSPWGWEMNTGELFF
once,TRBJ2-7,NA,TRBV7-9,TGTGCCAGCAGCCCAAACCCGGGGTCAGGGAAACTCTACGAGCAGTACTTC,CASSPNPGSGKLYEQYF
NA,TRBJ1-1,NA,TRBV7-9,TGTGCCAGCAGCTTAGCGCCCTGGACTGAAGCTTTCTTT,CASSLAPWTEAFF
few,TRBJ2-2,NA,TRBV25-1,TGTGCCAGCATCGGGCAGGGAAACACCGGGGAGCTGTTTTTT,CASIGQGNTGELFF
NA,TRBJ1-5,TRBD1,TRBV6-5,TGTGCCAGCAGTTACTCAGGACAGGTTAATCAGCCCCAGCATTTT,CASSYSGQVNQPQHF
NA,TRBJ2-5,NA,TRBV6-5,TGTGCCAGCAGTTACGGAGGGCTTCAAGAGACCCAGTACTTC,CASSYGGLQETQYF
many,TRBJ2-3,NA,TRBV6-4,TGTGCCAGCAGTGAGCGGGGCACAGATACGCAGTATTTT,CASSERGTDTQYF
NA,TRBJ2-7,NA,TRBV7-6,TGTGCCAGCAGCTTAGCGTTGGGAGAGCAGTACTTC,CASSLALGEQYF
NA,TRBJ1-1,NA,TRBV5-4,TGTGCCAGCAGCTTGGGCCAGGAAACTGAAGCTTTCTTT,CASSLGQETEAFF
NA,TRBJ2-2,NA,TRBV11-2,TGTGCCAGCAGCCCGGGAGTGAACACCGGGGAGCTGTTTTTT,CASSPGVNTGELFF
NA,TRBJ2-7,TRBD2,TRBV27,TGTGCCAGCAGTGCAAGGACTAGCGGCCCCTACGAGCAGTACTTC,CASSARTSGPYEQYF
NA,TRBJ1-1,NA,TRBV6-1,TGTGCCAGCAGCGAGAACACTGAAGCTTTCTTT,CASSENTEAFF
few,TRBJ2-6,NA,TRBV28,TGTGCCAGCAGTCCAGGACAGATCTCTGGGGCCAACGTCCTGACTTTC,CASSPGQISGANVLTF
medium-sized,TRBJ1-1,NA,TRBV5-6,TGTGCCAGCAGCCTGTCGTCAATGAACACTGAAGCTTTCTTT,CASSLSSMNTEAFF
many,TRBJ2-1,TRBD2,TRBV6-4,TGTGCCAGCAGCCCGGCGGGAGACTCGGATGAGCAGTTCTTC,CASSPAGDSDEQFF
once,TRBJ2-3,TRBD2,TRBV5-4,TGTGCCAGCAAAACCTCGGGGGGGGCGAGAGATACGCAGTATTTT,CASKTSGGARDTQYF
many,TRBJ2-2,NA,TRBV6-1,TGTGCCAGCAGTGAGCTATTGGAGAACACCGGGGAGCTGTTTTTT,CASSELLENTGELFF
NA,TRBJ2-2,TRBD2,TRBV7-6,TGTGCCAGCAGTGAAACGGGAGGGCCTTATTTGACCGGGGAGCTGTTTTTT,CASSETGGPYLTGELFF
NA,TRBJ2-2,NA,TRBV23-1,TGCGCCAGCAGTGGGTCAGAAGTTAACAACACCGGGGAGCTGTTTTTT,CASSGSEVNNTGELFF
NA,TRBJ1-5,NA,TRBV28,TGTGCCAGCAGTTTTGGTACCGACAAGGCCACTTTT,CASSFGTDKATF